This is a list of T cell receptor beta chains from one sample in a study of vaccination and CD4 T cells after COVID-19. A single record per CDR3 protein comes from TCRdb applying MiXCR to the PCR reads. Of 15,000 to 25,000 distinct CDR3 sequences listed, around 60% were seen once; the top ten hold around 7.8%. Their cognate antigens are unknown. The sequencing sample was made of CD4+ T cells from blood, cultured in vitro. These receptors were collected from a human donor who had recovered from COVID-19. Both conserved end residues are part of each CDR3. Expanded clones get a size class; other rows say once, few or many, or leave the size out.

v_call: TRBV6-1; clone_size: -; j_call: TRBJ2-3; cdr3_aa: CASSSMGSIPDTQYF
v_call: TRBV18; clone_size: -; j_call: TRBJ1-1; cdr3_aa: CASSPGAAEAFF
v_call: TRBV15; clone_size: -; j_call: TRBJ2-4; cdr3_aa: CATSRDLQGTVLAKNIQYF
v_call: TRBV28; clone_size: -; j_call: TRBJ1-6; cdr3_aa: CASSFPKGGGHSPLHF
v_call: TRBV6-5; clone_size: -; j_call: TRBJ2-5; cdr3_aa: CASSYQGEETQYF
v_call: TRBV12-3/TRBV12-4; clone_size: -; j_call: TRBJ1-1; cdr3_aa: CASRNRVMNTEAFF
v_call: TRBV10-3; clone_size: -; j_call: TRBJ2-7; cdr3_aa: CAINKAPGDEQYF
v_call: TRBV2; clone_size: few; j_call: TRBJ2-2; cdr3_aa: CASVWDSTGELFF
v_call: TRBV7-2; clone_size: few; j_call: TRBJ1-5; cdr3_aa: CASSSYRGNQPQHF
v_call: TRBV27; clone_size: few; j_call: TRBJ1-1; cdr3_aa: CASSLTGSTEAFF
v_call: TRBV20-1; clone_size: -; j_call: TRBJ1-1; cdr3_aa: CSARDRGTYTEAFF
v_call: TRBV7-8; clone_size: -; j_call: TRBJ1-2; cdr3_aa: CASSHRDRSGYTF
v_call: TRBV6-5; clone_size: few; j_call: TRBJ1-3; cdr3_aa: CASSYIGQGREVSGNTIYF
v_call: TRBV7-8; clone_size: -; j_call: TRBJ1-1; cdr3_aa: CASSAYRGLNTEAFF
v_call: TRBV5-1; clone_size: -; j_call: TRBJ1-2; cdr3_aa: CASTSTAFDGYTF
v_call: TRBV5-8; clone_size: -; j_call: TRBJ1-2; cdr3_aa: CASSPRTGAAYGYTF
v_call: TRBV7-8; clone_size: -; j_call: TRBJ1-5; cdr3_aa: CASSLAGGGGPQHF
v_call: TRBV20-1; clone_size: -; j_call: TRBJ2-3; cdr3_aa: CSVVATSTDTQYF
v_call: TRBV14; clone_size: few; j_call: TRBJ2-7; cdr3_aa: CASSPRGMQEQYF
v_call: TRBV2; clone_size: few; j_call: TRBJ1-1; cdr3_aa: CASSLTSPDTEAFF
v_call: TRBV20-1; clone_size: -; j_call: TRBJ2-2; cdr3_aa: CSARASDPNTGELFF
v_call: TRBV7-2; clone_size: -; j_call: TRBJ1-1; cdr3_aa: CASSPMMNTEAFF
v_call: TRBV7-9; clone_size: -; j_call: TRBJ1-4; cdr3_aa: CASSKDRAPSGNEKLFF
v_call: TRBV19; clone_size: -; j_call: TRBJ2-7; cdr3_aa: CASNPQGRTYEQYF
v_call: TRBV28; clone_size: -; j_call: TRBJ1-5; cdr3_aa: CASSKQLYSNQPQHF
v_call: TRBV28; clone_size: -; j_call: TRBJ1-2; cdr3_aa: CASSLVLDIYGYTF
v_call: TRBV7-9; clone_size: -; j_call: TRBJ1-1; cdr3_aa: CASSPVLGAGTEAFF
v_call: TRBV5-1; clone_size: once; j_call: TRBJ2-6; cdr3_aa: CASSFNGAGANVLTF
v_call: TRBV27; clone_size: -; j_call: TRBJ1-3; cdr3_aa: CASSPTGASGNTIYF
v_call: TRBV7-9; clone_size: -; j_call: TRBJ1-1; cdr3_aa: CASSLGTANTEAFF